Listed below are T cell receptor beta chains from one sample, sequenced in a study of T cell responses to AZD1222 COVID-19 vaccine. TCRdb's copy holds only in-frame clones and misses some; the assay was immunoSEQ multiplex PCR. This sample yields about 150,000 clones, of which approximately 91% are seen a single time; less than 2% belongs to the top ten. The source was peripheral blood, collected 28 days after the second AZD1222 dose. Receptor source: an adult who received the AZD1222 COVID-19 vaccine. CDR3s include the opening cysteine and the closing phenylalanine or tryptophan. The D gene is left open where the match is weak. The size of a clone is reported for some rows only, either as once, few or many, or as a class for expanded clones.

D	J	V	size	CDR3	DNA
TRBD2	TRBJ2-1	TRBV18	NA	CASSPISGGSSYNEQFF	TGTGCCAGCTCACCAATAAGCGGGGGGAGCTCCTACAATGAGCAGTTCTTC
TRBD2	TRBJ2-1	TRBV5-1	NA	CASSLIAGQYDNEQFF	TGCGCCAGCAGCCTCATAGCGGGACAATATGACAATGAGCAGTTCTTC
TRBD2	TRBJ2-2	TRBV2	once	CASAGGRSGELFF	TGTGCCAGCGCGGGGGGGCGGTCCGGGGAGCTGTTTTTT
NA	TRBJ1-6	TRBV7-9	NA	CASSPRTGDNSPLHF	TGTGCCAGCAGCCCCCGCACAGGAGATAATTCACCCCTCCACTTT
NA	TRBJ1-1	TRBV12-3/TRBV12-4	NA	CASSFPAAREAFF	TGTGCCAGCAGTTTCCCAGCCGCGCGGGAAGCTTTCTTT
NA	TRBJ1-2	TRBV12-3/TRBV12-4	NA	CASRSGPWGIYTF	TGTGCCAGCAGATCGGGACCCTGGGGAATCTACACCTTC
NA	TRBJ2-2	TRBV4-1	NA	CASSLGLGNTGELFF	TGCGCCAGCAGTCTGGGACTCGGTAACACCGGGGAGCTGTTTTTT
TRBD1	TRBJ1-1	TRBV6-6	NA	CASSPLQGAAFF	TGTGCCAGCAGTCCCCTACAGGGGGCTGCTTTCTTT
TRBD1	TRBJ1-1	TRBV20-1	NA	CSASDSDRTNTEAFF	TGCAGTGCTAGTGACTCGGACAGGACGAACACTGAAGCTTTCTTT
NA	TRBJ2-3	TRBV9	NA	CASSVGSVGDTQYF	TGTGCCAGCAGCGTAGGTTCCGTGGGAGATACGCAGTATTTT
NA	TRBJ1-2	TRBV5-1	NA	CASSLDRFYGYTF	TGCGCCAGCAGCTTGGACAGGTTCTATGGCTACACCTTC
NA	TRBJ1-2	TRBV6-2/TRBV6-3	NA	CASSYSFRDANYGYTF	TGTGCCAGCAGTTACTCGTTCAGGGATGCTAACTATGGCTACACCTTC
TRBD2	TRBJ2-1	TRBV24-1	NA	CATSGAGGLRNEQFF	TGTGCCACCAGTGGGGCGGGAGGGTTGAGGAATGAGCAGTTCTTC
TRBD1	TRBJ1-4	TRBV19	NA	CASTPRDRGGEKLFF	TGTGCCAGTACCCCCCGGGACAGGGGAGGGGAAAAACTGTTTTTT
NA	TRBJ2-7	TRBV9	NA	CASSVGAGEQYF	TGTGCCAGCAGCGTTGGGGCGGGTGAGCAGTACTTC
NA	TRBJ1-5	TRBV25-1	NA	CASSRGNQPQHF	TGTGCCAGCAGCCGGGGGAACCAGCCCCAGCATTTT
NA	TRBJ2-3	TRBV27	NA	CASKLWALDTQYF	TGTGCCAGCAAATTGTGGGCTTTGGATACGCAGTATTTT
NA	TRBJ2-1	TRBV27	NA	CASSLSFRGGGTNEQFF	TGTGCCAGCAGTTTATCGTTCAGGGGCGGGGGAACTAATGAGCAGTTCTTC
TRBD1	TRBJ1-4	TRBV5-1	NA	CARQGGGEKLFF	TGCGCCAGACAGGGGGGAGGTGAAAAACTGTTTTTT
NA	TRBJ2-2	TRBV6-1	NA	CASSDGNTGELFF	TGTGCCAGCAGTGATGGGAACACCGGGGAGCTGTTTTTT
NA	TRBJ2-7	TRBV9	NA	CASSVGGGRAYEQYF	TGTGCCAGCAGCGTAGGCGGGGGCCGCGCCTACGAGCAGTACTTC
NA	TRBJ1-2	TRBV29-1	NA	CSVARGGTNYGYTF	TGCAGCGTGGCCCGGGGGGGTACGAACTATGGCTACACCTTC
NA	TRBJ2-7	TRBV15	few	CATSKGYSTADEQYF	TGTGCCACCAGCAAGGGGTACAGTACTGCCGACGAGCAGTACTTC
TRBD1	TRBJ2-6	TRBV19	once	CASSRNSGTGGGRGYSSGANVLTF	TGTGCCAGTAGTAGAAATTCCGGGACAGGGGGCGGTCGGGGGTACTCCTCTGGGGCCAACGTCCTGACTTTC
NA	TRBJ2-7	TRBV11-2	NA	CASSLDGILYEQYF	TGTGCCAGCAGCTTAGATGGGATCCTCTACGAGCAGTACTTC
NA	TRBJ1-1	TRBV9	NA	CASSVVGEVTEAFF	TGTGCCAGCAGCGTAGTCGGGGAGGTCACTGAAGCTTTCTTT
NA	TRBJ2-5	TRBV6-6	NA	CASSYSMATETQYF	TGTGCCAGCAGTTACTCGATGGCAACGGAGACCCAGTACTTC
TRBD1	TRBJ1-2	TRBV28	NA	CASSSSDGQGARYGYTF	TGTGCCAGCAGTTCATCCGACGGACAGGGGGCAAGATATGGCTACACCTTC
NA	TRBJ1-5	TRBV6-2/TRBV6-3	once	CASSPARGQPQHF	TGTGCCAGCAGCCCCGCGAGGGGTCAGCCCCAGCATTTT
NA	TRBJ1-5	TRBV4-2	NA	CASSQEEVPRPQHF	TGTGCCAGCAGCCAAGAAGAGGTTCCGCGGCCCCAGCATTTT
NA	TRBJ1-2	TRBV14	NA	CASSQEAGNGYTF	TGTGCCAGCAGCCAAGAAGCGGGGAATGGCTACACCTTC
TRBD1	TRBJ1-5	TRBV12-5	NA	CASGLGQGGYQPQHF	TGTGCTAGTGGTTTGGGACAGGGAGGGTATCAGCCCCAGCATTTT
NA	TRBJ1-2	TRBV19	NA	CASRMGAADYGYTF	TGTGCCAGTAGGATGGGGGCGGCAGACTATGGCTACACCTTC
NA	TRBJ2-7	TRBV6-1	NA	CASSEGAVGEQYF	TGTGCCAGCAGTGAAGGGGCAGTCGGCGAGCAGTACTTC
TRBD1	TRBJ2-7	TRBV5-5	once	CASSEATGGSYEQYF	TGTGCCAGCAGCGAAGCTACAGGGGGATCCTACGAGCAGTACTTC
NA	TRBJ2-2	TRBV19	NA	CASSIQGPNTGELFF	TGTGCCAGTAGTATACAGGGACCGAACACCGGGGAGCTGTTTTTT
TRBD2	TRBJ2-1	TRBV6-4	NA	CASSATSGGNEQFF	TGTGCCAGCAGTGCCACTAGCGGGGGCAATGAGCAGTTCTTC
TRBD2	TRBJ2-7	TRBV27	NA	CASSPGLAVYEQYF	TGTGCCAGCAGTCCGGGACTAGCGGTTTACGAGCAGTACTTC
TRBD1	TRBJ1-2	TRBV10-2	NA	CASRPQYRGHFYGYTF	TGCGCCAGCAGACCCCAATACAGGGGGCATTTTTATGGCTACACCTTC
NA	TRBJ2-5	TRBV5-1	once	CASSRRTNGETQYF	TGCGCCAGCAGCAGGCGGACTAATGGAGAGACCCAGTACTTC
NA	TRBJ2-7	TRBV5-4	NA	CASSLTPSYEQYF	TGTGCCAGCAGCTTGACGCCTTCCTACGAGCAGTACTTC
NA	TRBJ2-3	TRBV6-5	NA	CASSIDMWADTQYF	TGTGCCAGCAGTATCGATATGTGGGCCGATACGCAGTATTTT
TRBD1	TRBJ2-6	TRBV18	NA	CASSQDRASGANVLTF	TGTGCCAGCTCACAAGACAGGGCCTCTGGGGCCAACGTCCTGACTTTC
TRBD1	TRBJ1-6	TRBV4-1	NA	CASSHPGGSNSPLHF	TGCGCCAGCAGCCACCCAGGGGGATCGAATTCACCCCTCCACTTT
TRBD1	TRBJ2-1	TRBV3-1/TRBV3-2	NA	CASSQPDRVEQFF	TGTGCCAGCAGCCAACCGGACAGGGTTGAGCAGTTCTTC
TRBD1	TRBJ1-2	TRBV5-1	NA	CASSKGQGIYGYTF	TGCGCCAGCAGCAAGGGACAGGGGATTTATGGCTACACCTTC
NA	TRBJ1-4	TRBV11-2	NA	CASSPWGGTNEKLFF	TGTGCCAGCAGCCCGTGGGGGGGAACTAATGAAAAACTGTTTTTT
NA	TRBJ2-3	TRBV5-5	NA	CASNLQGGTDTQYF	TGTGCCAGCAACCTACAGGGAGGCACAGATACGCAGTATTTT